Listed here are 23 T cell receptor beta chains from one sample, sequenced in a study of identical twins. TCRdb ran MiXCR on the 5' RACE reads and lists one entry per CDR3 protein. The sample comprises approximately 670,000 distinct CDR3 sequences, around 6.1% of which are singletons, and roughly 1.8% rests with the top ten. Sequenced: naive T cells sorted from blood. The receptors shown here come from a man between 18 and 35 years old in good health.

This clonotype appeared many times. As DNA, the CDR3 is TGCAGCGTTGAAGATGACCTAGCGGGAGAGTCTGAGCAGTTCTTC. Protein: CSVEDDLAGESEQFF. The chain has TRBV29-1 and TRBJ2-1, with 10 bases matching TRBD2. The J segment lost 9 bases and the V segment lost 0 bases, leaving 8 bases of the junction unmatched. CDR1 is SQVTM and CDR2 is ANQGSEA in the germline V gene. The CDR3 has 15 residues.

This clonotype showed up many times. This chain uses TRBV5-4 with TRBJ2-5, with 9 positions matching TRBD1. The CDR3 covers 17 residues. After removal of 6 bases from V and 3 bases from J, the junction contained 15 bases not matched to a gene. The germline V gene has CDR1 SGHNT and CDR2 YYREEE (reference sequence). CDR3 nucleotides: TGTGCCAGCACATCGATAGAGAGTGACAGGGGGAAAGAGACCCAGTACTTC. Its translation: CASTSIESDRGKETQYF.

This clonotype was recorded at least ten times. V is TRBV5-1 and J is TRBJ2-7; 11 bases align to TRBD2. Germline V gives CDR1 SGHRS, CDR2 YFSETQ. V gave up 5 bases and J gave up 3 bases; unmatched junction bases: 10. The length of the CDR3 is 16 residues. The CDR3 nucleotides are TGCGCCAGCAGATCATTAGCGGGAGGGTTGGACTACGAGCAGTACGTC. Its translation: CASRSLAGGLDYEQYV.

Ten or more counts support this clonotype. The V call is TRBV7-9, the J call TRBJ2-1; unclear D gene. V was clipped by 1 base and J by 2 bases, with 15 bases between them. This CDR3 spans 17 amino acids. From germline, CDR1 is SEHNR and CDR2 FQNEAQ (reference sequence). DNA of the CDR3: TGTGCCAGCAGCTTAGTTGGGAACTCCCTAGCCTACAATGAGCAGTTCTTC. Translated: CASSLVGNSLAYNEQFF. Based on the CDR3 plus reference TRBV7-9 and TRBJ2-1, the full variable domain is DTGVSQNPRHKITKRGQNVTFRCDPISEHNRLYWYRQTLGQGPEFLTYFQNEAQLEKSRLLSDRFSAERPKGSFSTLEIQRTEQGDSAMYLCASSLVGNSLAYNEQFFGPGTRLTVL.

This clonotype has a single count. The gene calls are TRBV7-2 and TRBJ2-7; tentative D call: TRBD2 (6 bases). Trimming cost V 4 bases and J 3 bases, with 16 bases left between them. Germline assignment: CDR1 SGHTA and CDR2 FQGNSA. This CDR3 comprises 15 residues. Written as DNA, the CDR3 is TGTGCCAGCAGCTCCTCCGGGACTGCGGGCTACGAGCAGTACGTC. Its protein is CASSSSGTAGYEQYV.

V usage is TRBV19 and J usage is TRBJ1-5, with D unclear. This CDR3 has 15 residues. V lost 7 bases to trimming and J lost 2 bases, with 15 bases between them. Germline CDR1 and CDR2: LNHDA and SQIVND (reference sequence). CDR3 bases: TGTGCCAGTATGGACGGACTATACGGCAATCAGCCCCAGCATTTT. Its translation: CASMDGLYGNQPQHF.

There are many counts of this clonotype. V is TRBV20-1 and J is TRBJ1-1, with unresolved D. V was pared by 6 bases and J by 7 bases, with 15 bases between. Germline CDR1 is DFQATT and CDR2 is SNEGSKA (reference sequence). The CDR3 has 12 amino acids. The CDR3 DNA sequence: TGCAGTGCAAAGGGAGGGTCCGGTGAAGCTTTCTTT. The encoded protein is CSAKGGSGEAFF.

This clonotype was counted only a few times. The V gene is TRBV20-1, the J gene TRBJ2-3; 12 positions agree with TRBD2. CDR3 length: 15 amino acids. V lost 4 bases, J lost 6 bases, and 8 bases stayed unmatched. Germline V lookup: CDR1 DFQATT, CDR2 SNEGSKA (reference sequence). The CDR3 DNA reads as TGCAGTGCTACCCTACTAGCGGGAGGAGGGGATACGCAGTATTTT. Translated: CSATLLAGGGDTQYF.

This clonotype turned up a few times. The chain employs TRBV12-3 or TRBV12-4 and TRBJ1-2, with D perhaps TRBD1 (6 bases). The CDR3 totals 15 residues. Trimming pared 3 bases from V and 4 bases from J, leaving 15 bases between. The CDR3 DNA reads TGTGCCAGCAGTTTTGGGGGGGCTCATGCCTATGGCTACACCTTC. Translation gives CASSFGGAHAYGYTF.

In this sample, this clonotype turned up many times. V gene TRBV20-1 combines with J gene TRBJ1-2; 11 bases are shared with TRBD1. Unmatched junction bases numbered 9, after V lost 1 base and J lost 8 bases. From germline, CDR1 is DFQATT and CDR2 SNEGSKA (reference sequence). The CDR3 totals 15 residues. The CDR3, as DNA: TGCAGTGCTAGAGTTCGGACAGGGGGCGCGAGCGGCTACACCTTC. The encoded protein is CSARVRTGGASGYTF.

This clonotype came up many times. The chain joins TRBV7-2 to TRBJ2-5; perhaps TRBD2 as D (5 bases). In germline, CDR1 is SGHTA, CDR2 FQGNSA. V lost 11 bases and J 1 base, leaving 14 bases between the germline ends. The CDR3 is made up of 13 amino acids. The CDR3 DNA follows: TGTGCCTCGTCCCCCGGGGTCCAAGAGACCCAGTACTTC. Residues: CASSPGVQETQYF.

The gene calls are TRBV6-1 and TRBJ2-7; 8 bases are a match to TRBD1. Germline V lookup: CDR1 MNHNS, CDR2 SASEGT. Trimming cost V 6 bases and J 6 bases; bases outside gene matches: 7. This CDR3 comprises 13 residues. CDR3 protein: CASSVDRASEQYF. The CDR3 bases are TGTGCCAGCAGCGTGGACAGGGCCTCCGAGCAGTACTTC.

This clonotype has at least ten counts. CDR3 sequence reads: CASSQDGRQTQYF. Here the CDR3 DNA reads TGTGCCAGCTCACAGGACGGGCGACAGACCCAGTACTTC. The genes are TRBV18 and TRBJ2-5; D not resolved. The CDR3 runs to 13 residues. V lost 4 bases and J lost 6, with 12 bases in between. Germline CDR1 and CDR2: KGHSH and LQKENI.

This sequence joins TRBV23-1 and TRBJ2-7, with 7 positions matching TRBD1. TRBV23-1 is treated as an ORF (open reading frame) with a function not yet certain. The CDR3 has 14 amino acids. The trim removed 7 bases at V and 2 bases at J, leaving 8 bases unmatched. CDR3 region: CASNSAGQAYEQYV. For the CDR3, the DNA is TGCGCCAGCAACTCAGCCGGACAGGCCTACGAGCAGTACGTC.

The J gene is TRBJ2-7, the V gene TRBV7-8; D not certain. This CDR3 spans 13 amino acids. V lost 4 bases, J lost 2 bases, and 9 bases lay in between. CDR1 and CDR2 (germline): SGHVS, FQNEAQ. CDR3 loop: CASSSTATYEQYV. The CDR3 nucleotides read TGTGCCAGCAGCTCGACTGCCACCTACGAGCAGTACGTC.

DNA of the CDR3: TGTGCCACCAGTGATTTGCCGGGGACTAGCGGGACCGGGGAGCTGTTTTTT. Translating it yields CATSDLPGTSGTGELFF. The rearrangement links TRBV24-1 to TRBJ2-2, with 12 bases matching TRBD2. This CDR3 spans 17 amino acids. Germline CDR1 KGHDR, CDR2 SFDVKD. The V and J ends lost 0 bases and 5 bases, in that order; junction bases with no gene match: 3.

This clonotype was detected only a few times. The V call is TRBV5-1, the J call TRBJ2-5; D is unresolved. CDR1 is SGHRS, CDR2 YFSETQ, per germline. Deletions cut 4 bases from V and 4 bases from J, with 8 bases between. CDR3 length: 12 amino acids. CDR3 sequence: CASSGTTETQYF. Written as DNA, the CDR3 is TGCGCCAGCAGCGGAACAACAGAGACCCAGTACTTC.

This clonotype showed up many times. The J gene is TRBJ2-2, the V gene TRBV4-1, with 11 bases that match TRBD2. Germline CDR1 MGHRA, CDR2 YSYEKL. Trimming removed 1 base from V and 4 bases from J; junction bases left unmatched: 5. The CDR3 covers 17 residues. The CDR3 is CASSQVLAGVPTGELFF. In DNA form, the CDR3 reads TGCGCCAGCAGCCAAGTACTAGCGGGAGTTCCCACCGGGGAGCTGTTTTTT.

This clonotype appeared many times. The chain recombines TRBV20-1 with TRBJ1-2, with no clear D. Germline V gene data show CDR1 as DFQATT and CDR2 as SNEGSKA (reference sequence). The V end was cut by 6 bases, the J end by 4 bases, with 9 bases between. This CDR3 spans 11 amino acids. The CDR3, as DNA: TGCAGTGCGACGCGGGGCTATGGCTACACCTTC. It encodes CSATRGYGYTF.

V is TRBV9 and J is TRBJ2-2; no firm D call. Trimming pared 0 bases from V and 1 base from J, leaving 4 bases between. The CDR3 consists of 14 residues. Germline loops: CDR1 SGDLS, CDR2 YYNGEE. In DNA, the CDR3 is TGTGCCAGCAGCGTAGACTGGAACACCGGGGAGCTGTTTTTT. Translated: CASSVDWNTGELFF.

This clonotype showed up just a few times. The gene calls are TRBV20-1 and TRBJ2-5; a possible D gene is TRBD2 (6 bases). Trimming took 3 bases from V and 5 from J, leaving 22 bases between them. Germline V gene lookup returns CDR1 DFQATT and CDR2 SNEGSKA (reference sequence). The CDR3 is made up of 16 amino acids. The CDR3 spells CSARVIAASEGETQYF. The CDR3 DNA reads as TGCAGTGCTAGGGTAATAGCGGCCTCCGAGGGGGAGACCCAGTACTTC.

This clonotype showed up just a few times. The gene calls are TRBV9 and TRBJ2-1; 13 nucleotides agree with TRBD2. The CDR3 runs 17 residues. Germline CDR1 SGDLS, CDR2 YYNGEE. Losses at the gene ends were 0 bases for V and 7 bases for J; bases not matched to a gene: 7. CDR3 DNA sequence: TGTGCCAGCAGCGTAGAACTAGCGGGAGGGCCCGCGAATGAGCAGTTCTTC. Its translation is CASSVELAGGPANEQFF. Filled out from reference TRBV9 and TRBJ2-1, the complete variable domain reads DSGVTQTPKHLITATGQRVTLRCSPRSGDLSVYWYQQSLDQGLQFLIQYYNGEERAKGNILERFSAQQFPDLHSELNLSSLELGDSALYFCASSVELAGGPANEQFFGPGTRLTVL.

CDR3 nucleotides: TGTGCCATCAGTGAGGGTAGCGGGAGTGGAGCCCAGCAGTACGTC. Amino acids: CAISEGSGSGAQQYV. V and J are TRBV10-3 and TRBJ2-7, with TRBD2 matching 9 bases. Per germline, CDR1 ENHRY and CDR2 SYGVKD. The J segment lost 8 bases and the V segment lost 2 bases, leaving 10 bases of the junction unmatched. The CDR3 is 15 amino acids.